Listed below are T cell receptor beta chains from one sample, sequenced in a study of shared clonotypes between healthy human individuals. Some clones are missing from TCRdb's copy, which holds only in-frame ones; the method was immunoSEQ multiplex PCR. Of about 2.4 million clones detected, about 92% appear once; the ten largest clones hold about 0.13%. Material: naive CD4+ T cells sorted from blood. These receptors were taken from a man aged 18 to 30 in good health. Both conserved end residues are part of each CDR3. A D gene is named only where the DNA matches it firmly. Not every row has a clone size; where given, it reads once, few, many or a size class.

D	V	size	J	CDR3	DNA
TRBD2	TRBV7-2	NA	TRBJ2-7	CASSSQRLAGYEQYF	TGTGCCAGCAGCTCTCAACGACTAGCGGGCTACGAGCAGTACTTC
NA	TRBV6-5	few	TRBJ1-5	CASSTSNQPQHF	TGTGCCAGCAGCACGAGCAATCAGCCCCAGCATTTT
NA	TRBV4-1	NA	TRBJ1-4	CASSQGQGATNEKLFF	TGCGCCAGCAGCCAAGGCCAGGGTGCAACTAATGAAAAACTGTTTTTT
NA	TRBV18	NA	TRBJ1-1	CASSPPVGTASTEAFF	TGTGCCAGCTCACCACCGGTTGGCACAGCGAGCACTGAAGCTTTCTTT
NA	TRBV27	NA	TRBJ2-2	CASRAYFTGTGELFF	TGTGCCAGCAGAGCATATTTTACAGGGACCGGGGAGCTGTTTTTT
TRBD2	TRBV28	NA	TRBJ2-1	CASSLPTSGAQFF	TGTGCCAGCAGTCTACCGACTAGCGGGGCGCAGTTCTTC
NA	TRBV28	NA	TRBJ1-1	CATRGGVLNTEAFF	TGTGCCACGCGAGGGGGGGTATTGAACACTGAAGCTTTCTTT
TRBD2	TRBV4-3	NA	TRBJ2-7	CASSQDLAAYEQYF	TGCGCCAGCAGCCAAGACCTAGCGGCCTACGAGCAGTACTTC
NA	TRBV7-2	NA	TRBJ2-2	CASSLGQNTGELFF	TGTGCCAGCAGCTTAGGACAGAACACCGGGGAGCTGTTTTTT
NA	TRBV6-6	NA	TRBJ1-5	CASSSRDNQPQHF	TGTGCCAGCTCGTCGAGGGACAATCAGCCCCAGCATTTT
TRBD2	TRBV5-4	once	TRBJ2-3	CASSLEAGGGDTQYF	TGTGCCAGCAGCTTAGAAGCGGGAGGTGGAGATACGCAGTATTTT
NA	TRBV7-2	NA	TRBJ2-5	CASSYTGIQETQYF	TGTGCCAGCAGCTATACAGGGATCCAAGAGACCCAGTACTTC
NA	TRBV7-9	NA	TRBJ1-3	CASSLAGTGNTIYF	TGTGCCAGCAGCTTAGCGGGGACTGGAAACACCATATATTTT
TRBD1	TRBV7-3	NA	TRBJ2-4	CASSPQGTSGNIQYF	TGTGCCAGCAGCCCACAGGGGACCTCCGGGAACATTCAGTACTTC
NA	TRBV4-1	NA	TRBJ1-1	CASSPVGRNTEAFF	TGCGCCAGCAGCCCAGTTGGGCGGAACACTGAAGCTTTCTTT
NA	TRBV7-2	NA	TRBJ2-6	CASSPEATGANVLTF	TGTGCCAGCAGCCCAGAAGCCACAGGGGCCAACGTCCTGACTTTC
TRBD1	TRBV5-1	NA	TRBJ1-1	CASSTSGGGNTEAFF	TGCGCCAGCAGCACCTCAGGGGGCGGGAACACTGAAGCTTTCTTT
NA	TRBV27	NA	TRBJ1-6	CASSPATGFASPLHF	TGTGCCAGCAGTCCAGCCACAGGGTTCGCTTCACCCCTCCACTTT
TRBD1	TRBV7-9	NA	TRBJ1-4	CASSSSGGQRNEKLFF	TGTGCCAGCAGCTCCTCCGGGGGACAGAGAAATGAAAAACTGTTTTTT
NA	TRBV28	NA	TRBJ1-1	CASSFGTTGATEAFF	TGTGCCAGCAGTTTCGGTACCACCGGGGCCACTGAAGCTTTCTTT
NA	TRBV6-1	NA	TRBJ2-2	CASRAPGNAGELFF	TGTGCCAGCCGTGCCCCGGGGAACGCCGGGGAGCTGTTTTTT
NA	TRBV18	NA	TRBJ2-7	CASSPTRKDYEQYF	TGTGCCAGCTCACCAACAAGGAAAGACTACGAGCAGTACTTC
TRBD1	TRBV2	NA	TRBJ2-3	CASSTGTGGATDTQYF	TGTGCCAGCAGCACAGGGACAGGGGGCGCGACAGATACGCAGTATTTT
NA	TRBV28	NA	TRBJ2-1	CASSLKGGKQFF	TGTGCCAGCAGTTTAAAGGGGGGCAAGCAGTTCTTC
TRBD2	TRBV5-1	NA	TRBJ2-3	CASSVTGTSGTDTQYF	TGCGCCAGCAGCGTAACCGGGACTAGCGGCACAGATACGCAGTATTTT
NA	TRBV6-1	NA	TRBJ2-5	CASTVDTRGETQYF	TGTGCCAGCACAGTCGACACACGCGGGGAGACCCAGTACTTC
TRBD2	TRBV2	NA	TRBJ2-3	CASSAGSGGTDTQYF	TGTGCCAGCAGTGCTGGTAGCGGGGGGACAGATACGCAGTATTTT